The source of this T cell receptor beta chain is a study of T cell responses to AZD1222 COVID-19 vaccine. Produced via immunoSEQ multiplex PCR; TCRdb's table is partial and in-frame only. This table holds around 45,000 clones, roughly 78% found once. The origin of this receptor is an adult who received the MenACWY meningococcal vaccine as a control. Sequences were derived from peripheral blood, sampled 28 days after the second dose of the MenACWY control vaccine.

DNA for the CDR3: TGTGCCAGCAGCCAAGGCCCAACTTCGACGAGCTCCTACAATGAGCAGTTCTTC. Translated: CASSQGPTSTSSYNEQFF. This chain joins TRBV4-2 and TRBJ2-1, with unresolved D. CDR1 and CDR2 from the germline V gene are LGHNA and YNFKEQ. The CDR3 length is 18 residues. Trimming removed 1 base at V and 0 bases at J, with 16 bases between.